Following are 11 T cell receptor beta chains from one sample sequenced in a study of blood T cells in healthy people across ages. A second about 7 to 11 cycle PCR used barcoded and J-beta primers. TCRdb redid the calling of the 5' RACE reads with MiXCR, one entry per CDR3 protein. The sample has about 640,000 distinct CDR3 sequences, about 30% seen once. The sample consisted of blood. Receptors originate from a woman of 80 years or more in good health.

This clonotype occurred many times. V gene TRBV6-5 combines with J gene TRBJ1-2; D not certain. CDR1 is MNHEY and CDR2 is SVGAGI in the germline V gene. Trimming stripped 2 bases from V and 8 bases from J, with 15 bases between. The CDR3 contains 14 residues. This CDR3 is CASSYGVREGGYTF. The CDR3 nucleotides are TGTGCCAGCAGTTACGGAGTTCGGGAGGGCGGCTACACCTTC.

Regarding this clonotype: A much larger clone differs by one base, so this may be a read error. The chain joins TRBV4-2 to TRBJ2-1, with 8 bases that match TRBD2. The CDR3 has 15 residues. V shed 1 base, J shed 9 bases, and the junction held 8 bases outside the gene matches. Germline values: CDR1 LGHNA, CDR2 YNFKEQ. As DNA, the CDR3 is TGTGCCAGCAGCCAAGGTGGTAGCGGGGAAGGTGAGCAGTTCTTC. Translating gives CASSQGGSGEGEQFF.

This chain uses TRBV30 with TRBJ1-4; D is uncertain. The CDR3 loop spans 14 amino acids. Germline values: CDR1 GTSNPN, CDR2 SVGIG (reference sequence). V lost 3 bases and J lost 12, with 20 bases in between. The CDR3 loop is CAWRPGLSPGELFF. The CDR3 DNA is TGTGCCTGGAGACCCGGACTTTCCCCCGGGGAACTGTTTTTT.

This clonotype turned up a few times. V usage is TRBV29-1 and J usage is TRBJ2-2; D perhaps matches TRBD2 (6 bases). The V end lost 0 bases, the J end lost 5 bases, and 10 bases lay between the germline ends. Germline values: CDR1 SQVTM, CDR2 ANQGSEA. The CDR3 has 14 amino acids. CDR3 protein: CSVEDTGVTGELFF. CDR3 coding DNA: TGCAGCGTTGAAGATACGGGGGTGACCGGGGAGCTGTTTTTT.

Remarks on this clonotype: One base away lies a much larger clone, so this may be a sequencing read error. CDR3 DNA sequence: TGCGCCAGCAGCTCGAGAACTAGCGGGGCCTCCGACAATGAGCAGTTCTTC. As protein: CASSSRTSGASDNEQFF. This chain links TRBV5-1 with TRBJ2-1; the match to TRBD2 covers 10 bases. CDR1 is SGHRS, CDR2 YFSETQ, per germline. The CDR3 contains 17 residues.

This clonotype occurred many times. J is TRBJ2-7 and V is TRBV28; D could derive from TRBD1 or TRBD2 (6 bases each). The CDR3 length is 15 residues. V dropped 7 bases and J dropped 7 bases, with 23 bases sitting between them. Germline CDR1 and CDR2: MDHEN and SYDVKM. The CDR3 loop is CASTEGGPRITEQYF. CDR3 DNA: TGTGCCAGCACGGAGGGGGGCCCCCGTATAACAGAGCAGTACTTC.

The CDR3 protein is CASSHGTTGTDTQYF. The CDR3 DNA reads TGTGCCAGCAGCCACGGGACTACGGGCACAGATACGCAGTATTTT. The chain carries TRBV12-3 or TRBV12-4 and TRBJ2-3, with 7 bases that match TRBD2. The CDR3 has 15 residues. The trim removed 6 bases at V and 1 base at J, leaving 7 bases unmatched.

This clonotype appeared many times. The V call is TRBV12-3 or TRBV12-4, the J call TRBJ2-7, with 8 nucleotides matching TRBD2. V was pared by 0 bases and J by 3 bases, with 7 bases of the junction left unmatched. The CDR3 runs 16 residues. The CDR3 loop is CASSLARAGGLYEQYF. DNA of the CDR3: TGTGCCAGCAGTTTAGCGCGGGCGGGGGGCCTCTACGAGCAGTACTTC.

On this clonotype itself: Since a much larger clone is just one base distant, this may be a read error. In nucleotides, the CDR3 is TGTGCCTGGAGTGGGACGCCAACTACCCACAATGAGCAGTTCTTC. Its protein is CAWSGTPTTHNEQFF. The chain links TRBV30 to TRBJ2-1; D ambiguous. V was cut by 1 base and J by 5 bases, with 15 bases left in between. Germline V lookup: CDR1 GTSNPN, CDR2 SVGIG (reference sequence). CDR3 length: 15 amino acids.

This clonotype appeared many times. This sequence joins TRBV29-1 and TRBJ2-1, with 11 bases aligning to TRBD2. Per germline, CDR1 SQVTM and CDR2 ANQGSEA. Trimming at V came to 3 bases and at J to 3 bases, leaving 1 base not matched to a gene. The CDR3 extends over 14 amino acids. The CDR3 loop reads CSVETSGVYNEQFF. The CDR3, as DNA: TGCAGCGTTGAGACTAGCGGGGTCTACAATGAGCAGTTCTTC.

In its sample, this clonotype was seen a few times. V usage is TRBV9 and J usage is TRBJ2-1, with D perhaps being TRBD1 or TRBD2 (5 bases each). The germline V gene has CDR1 SGDLS and CDR2 YYNGEE. Trimming cost V 0 bases and J 0 bases, with 10 bases left between them. The CDR3 loop spans 16 amino acids. The CDR3 DNA follows: TGTGCCAGCAGCGTAGAGGGGACCGGCTCCTACAATGAGCAGTTCTTC. Translated: CASSVEGTGSYNEQFF. Full variable domain (remainder filled in from reference TRBV9 and TRBJ2-1): DSGVTQTPKHLITATGQRVTLRCSPRSGDLSVYWYQQSLDQGLQFLIQYYNGEERAKGNILERFSAQQFPDLHSELNLSSLELGDSALYFCASSVEGTGSYNEQFFGPGTRLTVL.